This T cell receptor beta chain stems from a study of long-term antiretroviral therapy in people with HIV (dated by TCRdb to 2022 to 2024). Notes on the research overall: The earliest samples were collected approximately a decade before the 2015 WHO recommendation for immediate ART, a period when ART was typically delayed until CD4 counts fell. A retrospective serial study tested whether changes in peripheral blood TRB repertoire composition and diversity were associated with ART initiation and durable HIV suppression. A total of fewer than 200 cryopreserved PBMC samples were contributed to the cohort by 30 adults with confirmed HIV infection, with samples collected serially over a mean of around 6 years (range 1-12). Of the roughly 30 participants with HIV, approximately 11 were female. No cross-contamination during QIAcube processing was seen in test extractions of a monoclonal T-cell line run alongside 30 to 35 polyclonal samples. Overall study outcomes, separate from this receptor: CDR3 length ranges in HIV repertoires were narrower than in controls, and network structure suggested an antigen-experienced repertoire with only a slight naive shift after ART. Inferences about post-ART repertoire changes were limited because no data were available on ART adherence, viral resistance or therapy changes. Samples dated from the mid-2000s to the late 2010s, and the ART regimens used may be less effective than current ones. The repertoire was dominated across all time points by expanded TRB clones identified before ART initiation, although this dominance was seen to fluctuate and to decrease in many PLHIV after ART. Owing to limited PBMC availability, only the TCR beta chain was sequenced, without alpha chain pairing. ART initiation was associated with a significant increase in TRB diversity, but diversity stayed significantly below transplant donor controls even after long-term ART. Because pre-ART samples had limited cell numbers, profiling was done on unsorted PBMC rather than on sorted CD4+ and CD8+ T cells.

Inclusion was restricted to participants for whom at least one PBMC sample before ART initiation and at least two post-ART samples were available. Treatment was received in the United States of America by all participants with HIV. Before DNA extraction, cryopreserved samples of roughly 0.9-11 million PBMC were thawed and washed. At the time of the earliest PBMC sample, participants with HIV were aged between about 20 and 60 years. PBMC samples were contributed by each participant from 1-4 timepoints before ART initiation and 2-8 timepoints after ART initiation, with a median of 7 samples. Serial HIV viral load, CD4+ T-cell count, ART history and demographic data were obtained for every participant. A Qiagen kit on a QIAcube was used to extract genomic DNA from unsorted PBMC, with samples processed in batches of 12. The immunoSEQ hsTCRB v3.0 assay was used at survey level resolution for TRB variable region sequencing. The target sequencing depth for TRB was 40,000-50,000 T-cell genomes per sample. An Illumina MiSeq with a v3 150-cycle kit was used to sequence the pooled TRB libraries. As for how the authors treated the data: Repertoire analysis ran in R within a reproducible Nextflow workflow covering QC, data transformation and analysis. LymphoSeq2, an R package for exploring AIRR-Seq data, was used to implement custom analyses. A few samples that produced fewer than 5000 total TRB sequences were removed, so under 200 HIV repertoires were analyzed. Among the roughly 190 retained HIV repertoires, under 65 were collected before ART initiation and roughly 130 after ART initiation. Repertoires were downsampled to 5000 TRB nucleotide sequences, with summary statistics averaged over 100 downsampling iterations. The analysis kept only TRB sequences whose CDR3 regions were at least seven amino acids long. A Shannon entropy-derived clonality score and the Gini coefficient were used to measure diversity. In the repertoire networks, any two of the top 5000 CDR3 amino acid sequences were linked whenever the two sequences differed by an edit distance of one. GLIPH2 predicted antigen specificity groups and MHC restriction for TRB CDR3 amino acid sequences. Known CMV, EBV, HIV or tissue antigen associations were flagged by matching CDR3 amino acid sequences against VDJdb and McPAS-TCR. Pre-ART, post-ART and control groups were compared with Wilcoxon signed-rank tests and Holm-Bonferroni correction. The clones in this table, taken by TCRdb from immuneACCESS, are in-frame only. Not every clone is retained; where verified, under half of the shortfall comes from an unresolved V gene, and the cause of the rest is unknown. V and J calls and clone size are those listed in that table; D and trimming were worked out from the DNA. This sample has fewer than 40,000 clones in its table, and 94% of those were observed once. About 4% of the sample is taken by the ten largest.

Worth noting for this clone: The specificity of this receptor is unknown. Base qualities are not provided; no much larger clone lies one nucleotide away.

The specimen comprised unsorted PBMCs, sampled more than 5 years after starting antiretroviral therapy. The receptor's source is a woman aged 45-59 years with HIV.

The sequence in DNA is TGTGCCAGCAGTATTTCCGGGACAGGGCAAGAGACCCAGTACTTC. This sequence encodes CASSISGTGQETQYF. This receptor chain uses TRBV6-5 and TRBJ2-5, with 9 bases matching TRBD1. Looking up the germline V gene yields CDR1 MNHEY and CDR2 SVGAGI. Spanning cysteine to phenylalanine, the CDR3 consists of 15 amino acids. The sequence is cut down to CDR3 DNA, 45 bases in frame from base 1. From V the trimming removes 5 bases and from J it removes 2 bases, while the gene matches leave 6 bases of the junction unaccounted for.